The 3 T cell receptor beta chains reported below all come from one sample, sequenced in a study of blood T cell repertoires in COVID-19. Assay: immunoSEQ multiplex PCR; the TCRdb copy retains only in-frame clones and omits some. The sample includes 200,000 to 250,000 clones, around 83% of them seen just once. Sequenced material: PBMCs or T cells enriched from blood (not recorded which). The receptors were sampled from a woman between 40 and 50 years old who had recovered from COVID-19.

The chain is built from TRBV28 and TRBJ2-5; 11 bases fit TRBD2. The CDR3 spans 17 residues. CDR1 and CDR2 (germline): MDHEN, SYDVKM. The V gene end was trimmed by 2 bases and the J gene end by 1 base; junction bases not matched to a gene: 6. CDR3 coding DNA: TGTGCCAGCAGTTTACGAAGACTAGCGGGACTCCAAGAGACCCAGTACTTC. Residues: CASSLRRLAGLQETQYF.

The chain recombines TRBV5-4 with TRBJ1-1; D is unresolved. The germline V gene encodes CDR1 SGHNT and CDR2 YYREEE (reference sequence). The CDR3 spans 14 residues. Trimming took 4 bases from V and 1 from J, leaving 11 bases between them. The CDR3 sequence: CASSRGVRNTEAFF. In DNA form, the CDR3 reads TGTGCCAGCAGCAGAGGAGTACGGAACACTGAAGCTTTCTTT.

The rearrangement uses TRBV7-6 and TRBJ1-3, with D tentatively TRBD1 (5 bases). The V and J ends lost 6 bases and 1 base respectively, with 10 bases between them. The CDR3 totals 14 residues. The germline gives CDR1 SGHVS, CDR2 FNYEAQ. The CDR3, as DNA: TGTGCCAGCAGTTTACAGGATTCTGGAAACACCATATATTTT. This codes for CASSLQDSGNTIYF.